This T cell receptor (beta chain) was captured by sequencing in a study of blood T cells in healthy people across ages. Findings and caveats of the study: Unsorted PBMC input precluded a conclusive naive versus antigen-experienced comparison. Naive T cell percentage strongly correlated with TCR beta diversity.

About this clonotype: What it binds is not known.

The authors ran a second PCR of about 6 to 12 cycles using a sample-barcoded 5' primer and a J-beta primer mix. TCRdb called the 5' RACE reads again in MiXCR, with one record for every CDR3 protein. The sample records more than 650,000 distinct CDR3 sequences, approximately 55% being singletons. CDR1 is DFQATT and CDR2 is SNEGSKA in the germline V gene (reference sequence). V dropped 4 bases and J dropped 6 bases, with 17 bases sitting between them. The CDR3 loop spans 14 amino acids. The receptor comes from a man aged 80 or over in good health. The chain combines TRBV20-1 with TRBJ2-3; D is possibly TRBD2 (6 bases). Specimen: blood. CDR3 in DNA: TGCAGTGCTATCTCTGTACGGGAGCAGGATACGCAGTATTTT. This codes for CSAISVREQDTQYF.